Sequencing of this TCR beta chain was carried out in a study of naive and memory T cell subsets. Study-wide points: TCRs were reportedly recovered from both biopsy types, mostly tuberculin test sites.

Ligated cDNA underwent four rounds of PCR with nested alpha and beta constant region primers and SP2. A single record per CDR3 protein comes from TCRdb applying MiXCR to the UMI-ligation and nested PCR reads. The sample holds approximately 21,000 distinct CDR3 sequences, 6% seen once. As for treatment: skin biopsy from PPD injection site in Mantoux-positive individual. The library had UMIs added by 3' ligation of an oligonucleotide to TCR cDNA. Concerning this clonotype itself: Its antigen remains unidentified.

Germline-derived CDR1 and CDR2 are SGHVS and FNYEAQ. V was cut by 7 bases and J by 4 bases, with 16 bases left in between. CDR3 length: 15 amino acids. The TCR was taken from an adult in good health. The specimen comprised skin, sampled from a tuberculin skin test site. This chain joins TRBV7-6 and TRBJ2-2, with D uncertain. The CDR3 region is CASNKGVALTGELFF. The CDR3 DNA follows: TGTGCCAGCAACAAAGGTGTAGCCCTCACCGGGGAGCTGTTTTTT.